What follows are 2 T cell receptor beta chains derived from one specimen sequenced in a study of response to subunit inactivated influenza vaccine. Via MiXCR, TCRdb re-called the RT-PCR reads, giving one row per CDR3 protein. There are about 700,000 distinct CDR3 sequences in the sample; approximately 15% occur only once, and around 6.5% lies in the top ten. This specimen consisted of PBMCs from blood, obtained around 15 days before vaccination. The receptors derive from a man aged 45 to 65 who received an inactivated influenza vaccine.

This chain links TRBV11-2 with TRBJ2-3; 14 nucleotides align to TRBD2. The CDR3 extends over 18 amino acids. Germline values: CDR1 SGHAT, CDR2 FQNNGV. V dropped 5 bases and J dropped 3; count of bases not matched to a gene: 10. CDR3 residues: CASSRLAGGAISTDTQYF. The CDR3 DNA reads as TGTGCCAGCAGCAGACTAGCGGGGGGGGCAATTTCAACAGATACGCAGTATTTT.

This clonotype showed up just a few times. This chain uses TRBV10-3 with TRBJ2-3, with 7 bases that match TRBD2. The CDR3 length is 15 residues. Looked up from germline, CDR1 is ENHRY and CDR2 is SYGVKD. The trim removed 3 bases at V and 4 bases at J, leaving 7 bases unmatched. The CDR3 bases are TGTGCCATCAGTGAAGGCGGGGGATTGGCAGATACGCAGTATTTT. This translates into CAISEGGGLADTQYF.